The 10 T cell receptor beta chains below all came from one sample that was sequenced in a study of cytotoxic CD8 clonotypes in ibrutinib-treated CLL. Measured with immunoSEQ multiplex PCR; TCRdb has only the in-frame clones, and not every one. The sample has 95,000 to 100,000 clones; more than 75% are singletons. The sequencing used PBMCs, collected after 12 months of ibrutinib treatment. The receptor source for this set is a human donor with chronic lymphocytic leukemia.

The V call is TRBV7-7, the J call TRBJ2-2; tentatively, D is TRBD1 or TRBD2 (6 bases each). This CDR3 is built from 13 residues. From germline, CDR1 is SSHAT and CDR2 FNYEAQ (reference sequence). V was pared by 10 bases and J by 4 bases, with 13 bases between. CDR3 in amino acids: CATPQGGTGELFF. DNA of the CDR3: TGTGCCACCCCACAGGGAGGCACCGGGGAGCTGTTTTTT. Full variable domain (outside the CDR3, taken from reference TRBV7-7 and TRBJ2-2): GAGVSQSPRYKVTKRGQDVTLRCDPISSHATLYWYQQALGQGPEFLTYFNYEAQPDKSGLPSDRFSAERPEGSISTLTIQRTEQRDSAMYRCATPQGGTGELFFGEGSRLTVL.

This clone was picked up a small number of times. V is TRBV28 and J is TRBJ2-7; TRBD1 aligns across 7 bases. CDR3 length: 14 residues. Germline loops: CDR1 MDHEN, CDR2 SYDVKM. Trimming at V came to 7 bases and at J to 3 bases, leaving 9 bases not matched to a gene. The CDR3 region is CASTIAGTDYEQYF. CDR3 sequence (DNA): TGTGCCAGCACCATCGCCGGGACAGACTACGAGCAGTACTTC.

The V gene is TRBV5-1, the J gene TRBJ2-3; a possible D gene is TRBD2 (7 bases). The germline gives CDR1 SGHRS, CDR2 YFSETQ. The CDR3 is 17 residues long. V dropped 4 bases and J dropped 4 bases, with 22 bases sitting between them. DNA for the CDR3: TGCGCCAGCAGCCCCGACGGGCGGGGGCGGGGCGCAGATACGCAGTATTTT. Protein sequence: CASSPDGRGRGADTQYF. The variable domain in full, with the rest retrieved from reference TRBV5-1 and TRBJ2-3, is KAGVTQTPRYLIKTRGQQVTLSCSPISGHRSVSWYQQTPGQGLQFLFEYFSETQRNKGNFPGRFSGRQFSNSRSEMNVSTLELGDSALYLCASSPDGRGRGADTQYFGPGTRLTVL.

This rearrangement joins TRBV7-8 to TRBJ2-2; 10 bases are a match to TRBD1. V lost 0 bases and J lost 2; bases outside the gene matches: 18. CDR1 SGHVS and CDR2 FQNEAQ come from the germline V gene. The CDR3 totals 22 residues. The CDR3 nucleotides are TGTGCCAGCAGCTTAGCGCCTCCGGGACAGGGGACCCGGGACTATAACACCGGGGAGCTGTTTTTT. Its translation is CASSLAPPGQGTRDYNTGELFF. The whole variable domain, filled in from reference TRBV7-8 and TRBJ2-2, reads GAGVSQSPRYKVAKRGQDVALRCDPISGHVSLFWYQQALGQGPEFLTYFQNEAQLDKSGLPSDRFFAERPEGSVSTLKIQRTQQEDSAVYLCASSLAPPGQGTRDYNTGELFFGEGSRLTVL.

This chain uses TRBV5-1 with TRBJ2-1, with TRBD1 as a possible D gene (7 bases). The CDR3 length is 16 residues. Trimming took off 2 bases at V and 2 bases at J, with 14 bases between the two ends. CDR1 and CDR2 from the germline V gene are SGHRS and YFSETQ. The CDR3 DNA sequence: TGCGCCAGCAGCTTCAGGGGGGATTATACCTACAATGAGCAGTTCTTC. Protein: CASSFRGDYTYNEQFF.

V usage is TRBV25-1 and J usage is TRBJ2-1, with D possibly being TRBD1 (6 bases). Germline V gene sequence: CDR1 MGHDK, CDR2 SYGVNS. V lost 0 bases to trimming and J lost 2 bases, with 8 bases between them. CDR3 size: 15 residues. The CDR3 loop is CASSEYGQTYNEQFF. CDR3 in DNA: TGTGCCAGCAGTGAATATGGACAGACCTACAATGAGCAGTTCTTC. The whole variable domain, remainder taken from reference TRBV25-1 and TRBJ2-1, is EADIYQTPRYLVIGTGKKITLECSQTMGHDKMYWYQQDPGMELHLIHYSYGVNSTEKGDLSSESTVSRIRTEHFPLTLESARPSHTSQYLCASSEYGQTYNEQFFGPGTRLTVL.

The CDR3 here is CASSTLAGGWYEQYF. The CDR3 DNA is TGTGCCAGTAGTACATTGGCAGGGGGTTGGTACGAGCAGTACTTC. The chain couples TRBV19 to TRBJ2-7, with 7 bases lining up with TRBD1. Germline V gives CDR1 LNHDA, CDR2 SQIVND (reference sequence). The CDR3 contains 15 residues. Unmatched junction bases numbered 10, after V lost 4 bases and J lost 4 bases.

This rearrangement joins TRBV15 to TRBJ1-1; maybe TRBD1 (6 bases). Germline V lookup: CDR1 LNHNV, CDR2 YYDKDF (reference sequence). CDR3 size: 17 residues. The V end was cut by 0 bases, the J end by 3 bases, with 17 bases between. DNA of the CDR3: TGTGCCACCAGCAGAGATGGTAGGGGGTTGGGAGACACTGAAGCTTTCTTT. Protein sequence: CATSRDGRGLGDTEAFF.

Here the CDR3 reads CAGGQQNTGELFF. CDR3 coding DNA: TGTGCCGGGGGACAACAGAACACCGGGGAGCTGTTTTTT. V usage is TRBV18 and J usage is TRBJ2-2, with TRBD1 as a possible D gene (6 bases). Trimming stripped 11 bases from V and 1 base from J, with 11 bases between. Germline assignment: CDR1 KGHSH and CDR2 LQKENI. The CDR3 consists of 13 residues.

This clone was picked up a small number of times. This chain uses TRBV4-2 with TRBJ2-7; TRBD1 matches at 9 bases. Looked up from germline, CDR1 is LGHNA and CDR2 is YNFKEQ. This CDR3 is built from 16 residues. J gave up 2 bases and V 1 base, and 6 bases lay outside the gene matches. The DNA for the CDR3 is TGTGCCAGCAGCCAAGTGGAGGGACAGGGTGCCTACGAGCAGTACTTC. It codes for CASSQVEGQGAYEQYF.